The rows below give T cell receptor beta chains drawn from one sample of a study of blood T cell repertoires in COVID-19. Clones were sequenced by immunoSEQ multiplex PCR, and TCRdb holds only the in-frame ones, with some missing. Here the sample spans 150,000 or so clones, 75% to 90% being singletons. The source material was peripheral blood. Source of these receptors: a man between 18 and 35 years old with COVID-19, enrolled during active disease. CDR3s include the opening cysteine and the closing phenylalanine or tryptophan. D genes are given only for firm matches. Clone size is not always given. Where it is, it says once, few, many or a class for expanded clones.

clone_size d_call j_call v_call cdr3_nt cdr3_aa
NA TRBD1 TRBJ2-7 TRBV9 TGTGCCAGCAGCTACTACGGGACAGGGGCCCTACGGGTCGAGCAGTACTTC CASSYYGTGALRVEQYF
NA TRBD2 TRBJ2-1 TRBV2 TGTGCCAGCAGTGCCCGGACTAGCGGATCTTACAATGAGCAGTTCTTC CASSARTSGSYNEQFF
NA NA TRBJ1-4 TRBV4-3 TGCGCCAGCAGCCAAGATGGTCACAGGAATGAAAAACTGCTTTTT CASSQDGHRNEKLLF
NA NA TRBJ2-7 TRBV5-1 TGCGCCAGCAGCTTGTCCGGGAACCAGAAACCTTCCTACGAGCAGTACTTC CASSLSGNQKPSYEQYF
NA NA TRBJ1-2 TRBV6-2/TRBV6-3 TGTGCCAGCAGTTTCGGACAAGAATATGGCTACACCTTC CASSFGQEYGYTF
once TRBD1 TRBJ1-1 TRBV27 TGTGCCAGCAAGCGACAACAGGGGGCCGCTGAAGCTTTCTTT CASKRQQGAAEAFF
NA TRBD1 TRBJ1-6 TRBV7-8 TGTGCCAGCAGCGTAACAGGGGGGCTTGGCTCACCCCTCCACTTT CASSVTGGLGSPLHF
NA TRBD2 TRBJ2-1 TRBV27 TGTGCCAGCAGCCGTGGGACTAGCGGGAGATACAATGAGCAGTTCTTC CASSRGTSGRYNEQFF
once TRBD1 TRBJ2-5 TRBV6-5 TGTGCCAGCAGTTCCCAAGACAGGGGTAATTACTTC CASSSQDRGNYF
NA TRBD1 TRBJ1-2 TRBV7-9 TGTGCCAGCAGCTGGGGGCAGGGGGGCGCTGGCTACACCTTC CASSWGQGGAGYTF
NA TRBD2 TRBJ2-1 TRBV28 TGTGCCAGCAGTATAGCGGGAGGGCCATACAATGAGCAGTTCTTC CASSIAGGPYNEQFF
NA TRBD2 TRBJ2-7 TRBV7-9 TGTGCCAGCAGTTCCCCTAGGCGGGAGAAGTACGAGCAGTACTTC CASSSPRREKYEQYF
NA TRBD2 TRBJ2-4 TRBV7-9 TGTGCCAGCAGCGCCCGGACTAGCGGGAGTGGGGCCAAAAACATTCAGTACTTC CASSARTSGSGAKNIQYF
few NA TRBJ1-1 TRBV28 TGTGCCAGCAGGGGGCGGCGGCTTATGAACACTGAAGCTTTCTTT CASRGRRLMNTEAFF
NA NA TRBJ2-1 TRBV7-2 TGTGCCAGCAGCTTAGACAGGGCCTCCAATGAGCAGTTCTTC CASSLDRASNEQFF
few TRBD2 TRBJ2-1 TRBV7-6 TGTGCCAGCAGCTTACCCCTTAGAACTAGCGGGAGTAGGGCCTACAATGAGCAGTTCTTC CASSLPLRTSGSRAYNEQFF
NA NA TRBJ2-7 TRBV3-1/TRBV3-2 TGTGCCAGCAGCCAGAGCTCCTACGAGCAGTACTTC CASSQSSYEQYF
NA NA TRBJ2-2 TRBV5-4 TGTGCCAGCAGCTTGTCACGGTACACCGGGGAGCTGTTTTTT CASSLSRYTGELFF
NA NA TRBJ2-6 TRBV2 TGTGCCAGCAGTGACCCCGGCGGGCGTGGGGCCAACGTCCTGACTTTC CASSDPGGRGANVLTF
NA TRBD2 TRBJ2-5 TRBV27 TGTGCCAGCAGTCAGGTGGGGGGGGAAACCCAGTACTTC CASSQVGGETQYF
NA TRBD2 TRBJ2-7 TRBV19 TGTGCCAGTAGGAATCTCCTGGGGGGGGGTCAGCGATACGAGCAGTACTTC CASRNLLGGGQRYEQYF
NA TRBD1 TRBJ1-2 TRBV13 TGTGCCAGCAGCTTAGGGGACAGGGCGTCTGGCTACACCTTC CASSLGDRASGYTF
NA TRBD2 TRBJ2-7 TRBV6-2/TRBV6-3 TGTGCCAGCAGTTCGGGACTCTCGGGACTAGCGGCAACCTACGAGCAGTACTTC CASSSGLSGLAATYEQYF
NA TRBD1 TRBJ1-2 TRBV13 TGTGCCAGCAGCGAGAGGACAGGGGCCTATGGCTACACCTTC CASSERTGAYGYTF
NA NA TRBJ2-6 TRBV3-1/TRBV3-2 TGTGCCACGGGGGCCAACGTCCTGACTTTC CATGANVLTF
NA NA TRBJ1-4 TRBV7-2 TGTGCCAGCAGCTTAGTAAGCTCGGCAACTAATGAAAAACTGTTTTTT CASSLVSSATNEKLFF
NA TRBD2 TRBJ2-3 TRBV7-2 TGTGCCAGCAGCCCACTAGGAGCGGGGGGGTCCGGTACGCAGTATTTT CASSPLGAGGSGTQYF
NA NA TRBJ1-6 TRBV28 TGTGCCAGCAGTTTGGCCGGGAGTTCACCCCTCCACTTT CASSLAGSSPLHF
NA NA TRBJ1-4 TRBV11-2 TGTGCCAGCAGCCCTAGGGTACGGGGTCAGAATGAAAAACTGCTTTTT CASSPRVRGQNEKLLF
NA NA TRBJ2-7 TRBV6-4 TGTGCCAGCAGTGATGGGCAATCCTACGAGCAGTACTTC CASSDGQSYEQYF
NA NA TRBJ2-7 TRBV4-3 TGCGCCAGCAGCCAAGCCGGGAATCACGAGCAGTACTTC CASSQAGNHEQYF
NA TRBD1 TRBJ1-1 TRBV13 TGTGCCAGCAGCACGCGGGGACAGGGGCCCTTGGGCACTGAAGCTTTCTTT CASSTRGQGPLGTEAFF
NA TRBD1 TRBJ2-3 TRBV6-2/TRBV6-3 TGTGCCAGCAGACCTCGGACAGGGCAAACTAGCACAGATACGCAGTATTTT CASRPRTGQTSTDTQYF